This T cell receptor (beta chain) was retrieved from a study of T-cell memory formation after mild COVID-19. Study context: Clusters of TCRs were largely donor specific. Notes on the study in general: Memory cells collected pre-infection included some clones that later responded, suggesting cross-reactive memory joined. Among clones contracting day 15 to 85, CD4/CD8 was balanced, whereas later expanders leaned CD4+.

This clonotype was counted between two and nine times. Its cognate antigen is unknown. Constant-segment primers served in 5'RACE that generated TCR alpha and TCR beta cDNA libraries bearing sample barcodes and UMIs. One entry per CDR3 protein, called by TCRdb with MiXCR from the 5' RACE reads. This sample has roughly 170,000 distinct CDR3 sequences, with approximately 18% found just once. Sequencing used PBMCs or a T cell subset sorted from them (not recorded which). The clonotype comes from a man younger than 30 who had mild COVID-19 (a few samples of this study predate the infection). Cell type and time point are not known.

CDR3 sequence: CAWSDRPPYGYTF. The CDR3 DNA is TGTGCCTGGAGTGATAGGCCCCCCTATGGCTACACCTTC. V usage is TRBV30 and J usage is TRBJ1-2; D uncertain. CDR3 length: 13 amino acids. The germline V gene encodes CDR1 GTSNPN and CDR2 SVGIG (reference sequence). Trimming shortened V by 1 base and J by 4 bases, and 10 bases separated the two germline ends.